This T cell receptor beta chain originates from a study of T-cell reconstitution after alpha-beta-depleted transplantation in children. V was pared by 8 bases and J by 4 bases, with 1 base of the junction left unmatched. Germline V CDR1 and CDR2: MNHEY, SVGAGI. This CDR3 region has 12 residues. The TCRbeta library was prepared with unique molecular identifiers. TCRdb re-called the PCR reads with MiXCR, one entry per CDR3 protein. This repertoire shows 200,000 to 250,000 distinct CDR3 sequences, about a tenth found once; its top ten account for 28%. The table lists this clonotype with many counts. Its antigen is unknown. Regarding the study as a whole: When one year had passed after transplant, most T-cell counts and diversity came from newly produced T cells. By about two months after transplant, alpha-beta T cells reportedly arose from several hundred graft clones that had expanded. Surviving recipient T cells and thymic progenitors produced the high day-60 TCRbeta diversity seen in some patients.

This clonotype originated in a child under two years old with acute myeloid leukemia, due to receive a stem cell transplant. V is TRBV6-5 and J is TRBJ2-7, with TRBD1 matching over 11 bases. The sequencing here drew on PBMCs, taken before TCRalphabeta/CD19-depleted stem cell transplant. In nucleotides, the CDR3 is TGTGCCAGCGGGACAGGGGGATACGAGCAGTACTTC. Translated, it gives CASGTGGYEQYF.